This T cell receptor (beta chain) was identified during a study of T cell repertoires in cytomegalovirus infection. In the study overall: Researchers turned to recently identified HLA-C-restricted CMV epitopes as well as well-studied HLA-B-restricted ones. Public signatures in TCR beta pointed to CMV infection and matching HLA type. Broader study findings: Within the response measured ex vivo, HLA-C-restricted CMV-specific TCR beta clonotypes were dominant.

With regard to this clonotype: Its antigen is unidentified.

Germline loops: CDR1 SGHAT, CDR2 FQNNGV. V lost 3 bases and J 3 bases, leaving 12 bases between the germline ends. This CDR3 contains 15 residues. One entry per CDR3 protein, called by TCRdb with MiXCR from the reads. The table has 700,000 to 900,000 distinct CDR3 sequences, 25% to 35% seen once. Here the sequenced sample was cultured CD8+ T cells from PBMCs, taken from culture after CMV antigen stimulation. The clonotype comes from a human donor in good health (CMV status not recorded). Some clones in this sample may be carry-over from other donors' samples. The rearrangement links TRBV11-2 to TRBJ2-1; no reliable D call. The CDR3 reads CASSFDLTVYNEQFF. In DNA, the CDR3 is TGTGCCAGCAGCTTCGACCTTACGGTCTACAATGAGCAGTTCTTC.